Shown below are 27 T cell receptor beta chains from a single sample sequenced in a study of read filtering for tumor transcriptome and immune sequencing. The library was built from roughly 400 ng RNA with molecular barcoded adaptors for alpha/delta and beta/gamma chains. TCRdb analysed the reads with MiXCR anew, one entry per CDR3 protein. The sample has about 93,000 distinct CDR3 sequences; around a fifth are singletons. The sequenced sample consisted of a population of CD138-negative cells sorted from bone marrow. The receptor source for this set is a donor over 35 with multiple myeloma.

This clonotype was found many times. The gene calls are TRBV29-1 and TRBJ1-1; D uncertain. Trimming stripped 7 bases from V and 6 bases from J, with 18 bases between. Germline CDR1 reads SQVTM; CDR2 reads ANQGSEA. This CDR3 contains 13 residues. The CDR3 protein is CSESNLHGAEAFF. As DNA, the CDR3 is TGCAGCGAGTCGAACCTGCACGGCGCTGAAGCTTTCTTT.

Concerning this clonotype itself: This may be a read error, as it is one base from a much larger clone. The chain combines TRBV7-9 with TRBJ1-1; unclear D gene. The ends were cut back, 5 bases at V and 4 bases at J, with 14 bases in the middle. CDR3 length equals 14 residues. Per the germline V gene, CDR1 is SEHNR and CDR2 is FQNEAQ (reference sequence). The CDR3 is CASSRTAGRTEAFF. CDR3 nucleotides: TGTGCCAGCAGCAGGACGGCCGGGCGCACTGAAGCTTTCTTT.

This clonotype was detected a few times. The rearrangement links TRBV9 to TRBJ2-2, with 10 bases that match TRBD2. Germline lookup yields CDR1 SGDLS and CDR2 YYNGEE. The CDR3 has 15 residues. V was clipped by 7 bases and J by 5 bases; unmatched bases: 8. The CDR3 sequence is CASGDSGGFTGELFF. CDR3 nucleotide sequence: TGTGCCAGCGGCGATAGCGGGGGGTTTACCGGGGAGCTGTTTTTT.

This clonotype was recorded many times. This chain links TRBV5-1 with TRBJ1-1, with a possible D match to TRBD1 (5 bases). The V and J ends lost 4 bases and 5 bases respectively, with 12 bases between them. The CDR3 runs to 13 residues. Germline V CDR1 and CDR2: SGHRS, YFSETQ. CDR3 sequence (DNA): TGCGCCAGCAGCACCGACCGGGGGACTGAAGCTTTCTTT. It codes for CASSTDRGTEAFF.

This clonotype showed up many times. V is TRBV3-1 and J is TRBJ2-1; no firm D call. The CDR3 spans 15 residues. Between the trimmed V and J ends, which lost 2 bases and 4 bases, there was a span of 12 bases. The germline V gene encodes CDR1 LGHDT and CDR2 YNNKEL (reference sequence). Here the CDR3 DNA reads TGTGCCAGCAGCCAATCCCGGAAAGGGTACAATGAGCAGTTCTTC. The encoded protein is CASSQSRKGYNEQFF.

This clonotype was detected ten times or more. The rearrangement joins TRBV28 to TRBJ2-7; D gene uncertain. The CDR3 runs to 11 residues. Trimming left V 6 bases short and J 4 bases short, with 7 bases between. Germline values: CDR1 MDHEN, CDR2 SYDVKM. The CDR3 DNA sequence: TGTGCCAGCAGCTCCTCATACGAGCAGTACTTC. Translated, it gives CASSSSYEQYF. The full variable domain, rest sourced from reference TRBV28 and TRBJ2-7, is DVKVTQSSRYLVKRTGEKVFLECVQDMDHENMFWYRQDPGLGLRLIYFSYDVKMKEKGDIPEGYSVSREKKERFSLILESASTNQTSMYLCASSSSYEQYFGPGTRLTVT.

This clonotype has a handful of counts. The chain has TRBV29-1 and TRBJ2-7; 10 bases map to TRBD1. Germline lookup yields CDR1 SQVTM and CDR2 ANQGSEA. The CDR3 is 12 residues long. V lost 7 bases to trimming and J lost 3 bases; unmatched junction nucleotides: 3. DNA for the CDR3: TGCAGCGGAAGGGACAGGGGCTACGAGCAGTACTTC. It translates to CSGRDRGYEQYF.

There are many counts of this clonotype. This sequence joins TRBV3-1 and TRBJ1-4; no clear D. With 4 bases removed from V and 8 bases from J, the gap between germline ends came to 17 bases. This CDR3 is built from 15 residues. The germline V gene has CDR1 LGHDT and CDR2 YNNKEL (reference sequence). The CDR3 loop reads CASSRRGPREEKLFF. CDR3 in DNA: TGTGCCAGCAGCCGTCGCGGGCCTAGGGAGGAAAAACTGTTTTTT.

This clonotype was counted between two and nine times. The CDR3 protein is CASSERVGGVRETQYF. In DNA form, the CDR3 reads TGTGCCAGCAGTGAGCGAGTCGGTGGGGTACGGGAGACCCAGTACTTC. The rearrangement joins TRBV25-1 to TRBJ2-5; no reliable D call. The V and J ends lost 3 bases and 5 bases respectively, with 19 bases between them. This CDR3 region has 16 residues. CDR1 MGHDK and CDR2 SYGVNS come from the germline V gene.

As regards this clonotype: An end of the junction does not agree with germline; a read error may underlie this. The CDR3 DNA is TGCAGTGCTACCCGCCAGGGGCCGATCTTT. It yields the protein CSATRQGPIF. This chain joins TRBV20-1 and TRBJ1-1; D possibly corresponds to TRBD1 (6 bases). There are 10 residues in the CDR3. Germline values: CDR1 DFQATT, CDR2 SNEGSKA (reference sequence).

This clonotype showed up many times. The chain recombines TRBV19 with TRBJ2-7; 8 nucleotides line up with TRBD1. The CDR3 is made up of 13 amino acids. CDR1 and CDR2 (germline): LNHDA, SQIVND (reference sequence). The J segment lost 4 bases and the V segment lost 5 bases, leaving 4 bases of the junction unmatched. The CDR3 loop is CASSGQGRYEQYF. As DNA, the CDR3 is TGTGCCAGTAGTGGACAGGGTAGGTACGAGCAGTACTTC.

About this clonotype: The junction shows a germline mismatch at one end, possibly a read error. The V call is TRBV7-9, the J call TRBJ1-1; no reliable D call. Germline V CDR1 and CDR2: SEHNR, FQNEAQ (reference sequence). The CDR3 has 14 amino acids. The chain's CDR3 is CASSRYSEKTEASF. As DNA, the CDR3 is TGTGCCAGCAGCAGGTATTCAGAGAAAACTGAAGCTTCCTTT.

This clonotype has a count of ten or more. The CDR3 here is CASSPGTGEQPQHF. The CDR3 DNA reads as TGCGCCAGCAGCCCCGGGACAGGCGAACAGCCCCAGCATTTT. The chain combines TRBV5-1 with TRBJ1-5, with 8 bases identical to TRBD1. There are 14 residues in the CDR3. V trimming: 4 bases; J trimming: 7 bases; junction bases outside the gene matches: 7. The germline V gene encodes CDR1 SGHRS and CDR2 YFSETQ.

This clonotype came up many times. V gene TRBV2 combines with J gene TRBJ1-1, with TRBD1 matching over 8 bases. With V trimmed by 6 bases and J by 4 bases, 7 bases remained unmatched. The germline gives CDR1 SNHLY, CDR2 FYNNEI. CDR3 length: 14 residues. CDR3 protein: CASSLGQGSTEAFF. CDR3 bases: TGTGCCAGCAGCCTCGGACAGGGATCCACTGAAGCTTTCTTT.

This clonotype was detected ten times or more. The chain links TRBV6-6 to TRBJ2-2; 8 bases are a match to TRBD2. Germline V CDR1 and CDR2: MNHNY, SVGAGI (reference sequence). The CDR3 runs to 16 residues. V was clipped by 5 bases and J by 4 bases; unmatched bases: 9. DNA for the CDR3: TGTGCCAGCAGTCCCCGGGGGGGGCAGGGCACCGGGGAGCTGTTTTTT. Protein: CASSPRGGQGTGELFF.

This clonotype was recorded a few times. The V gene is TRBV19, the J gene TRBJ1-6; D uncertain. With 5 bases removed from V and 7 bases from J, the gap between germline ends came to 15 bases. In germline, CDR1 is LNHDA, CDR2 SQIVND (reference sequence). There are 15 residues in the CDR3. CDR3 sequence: CASSYSQPPNSPLHF. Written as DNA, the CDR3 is TGTGCCAGTAGTTACTCTCAGCCGCCCAATTCACCCCTCCACTTT.

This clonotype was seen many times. For the CDR3, the DNA is TGTGCCAGCAGTCTCGGAGGAACTAATGAAAAACTGTTTTTT. Amino acids: CASSLGGTNEKLFF. The chain is built from TRBV3-1 and TRBJ1-4; D uncertain. V shed 6 bases and J shed 1 base, with 9 bases lying between them. The CDR3 totals 14 residues. Per the germline V gene, CDR1 is LGHDT and CDR2 is YNNKEL (reference sequence). The full variable domain, with the rest looked up from reference TRBV3-1 and TRBJ1-4, is DTAVSQTPKYLVTQMGNDKSIKCEQNLGHDTMYWYKQDSKKFLKIMFSYNNKELIINETVPNRFSPKSPDKAHLNLHINSLELGDSAVYFCASSLGGTNEKLFFGSGTQLSVL.

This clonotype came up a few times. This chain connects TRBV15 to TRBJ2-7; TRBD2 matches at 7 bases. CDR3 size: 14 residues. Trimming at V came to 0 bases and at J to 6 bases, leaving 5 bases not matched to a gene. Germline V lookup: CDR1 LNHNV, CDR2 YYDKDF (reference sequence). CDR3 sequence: CATSRDYRGGEQYF. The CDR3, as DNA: TGTGCCACCAGCAGAGACTACCGCGGGGGCGAGCAGTACTTC.

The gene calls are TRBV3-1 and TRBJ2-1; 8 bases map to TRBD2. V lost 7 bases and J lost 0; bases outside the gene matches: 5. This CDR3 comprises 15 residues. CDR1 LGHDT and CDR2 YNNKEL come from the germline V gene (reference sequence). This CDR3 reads CASNEGTSSYNEQFF. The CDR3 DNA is TGTGCCAGCAATGAGGGGACTAGCTCCTACAATGAGCAGTTCTTC.

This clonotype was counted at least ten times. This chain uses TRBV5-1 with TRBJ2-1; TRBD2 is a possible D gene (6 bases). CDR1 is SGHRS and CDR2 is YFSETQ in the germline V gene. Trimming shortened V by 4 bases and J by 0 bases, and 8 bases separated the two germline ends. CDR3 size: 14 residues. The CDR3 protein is CASSDGSSYNEQFF. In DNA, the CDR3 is TGCGCCAGCAGCGACGGGAGCTCCTACAATGAGCAGTTCTTC.

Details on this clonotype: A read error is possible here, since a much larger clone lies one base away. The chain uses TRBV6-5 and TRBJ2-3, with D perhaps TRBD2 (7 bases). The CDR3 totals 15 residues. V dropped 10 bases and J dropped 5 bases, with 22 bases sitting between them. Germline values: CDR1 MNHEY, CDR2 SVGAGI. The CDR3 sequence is CAISSLGGAVDTQYF. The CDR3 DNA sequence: TGTGCCATCAGCTCCCTAGGGGGGGCGGTAGATACGCAGTATTTT.

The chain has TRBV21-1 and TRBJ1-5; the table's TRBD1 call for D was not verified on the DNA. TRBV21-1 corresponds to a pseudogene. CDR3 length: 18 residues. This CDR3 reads CANSKFTHGGATGQPQHF. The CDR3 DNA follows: TGTGCCAACAGCAAATTTACTCACGGGGGTGCGACAGGTCAGCCCCAGCATTTT.

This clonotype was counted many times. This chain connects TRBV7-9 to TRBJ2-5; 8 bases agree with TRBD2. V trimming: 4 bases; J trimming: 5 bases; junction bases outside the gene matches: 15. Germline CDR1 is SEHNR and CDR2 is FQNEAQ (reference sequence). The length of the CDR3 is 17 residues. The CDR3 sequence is CASSSRGTSGPRETQYF. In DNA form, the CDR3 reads TGTGCCAGCAGCTCCAGGGGAACTAGCGGACCGCGGGAGACCCAGTACTTC.

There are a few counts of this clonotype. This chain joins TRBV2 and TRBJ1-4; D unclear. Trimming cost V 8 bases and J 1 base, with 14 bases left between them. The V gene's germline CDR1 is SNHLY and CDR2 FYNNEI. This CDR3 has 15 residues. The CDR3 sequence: CASRSAGITNEKLFF. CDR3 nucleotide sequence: TGTGCCAGCCGGTCGGCGGGGATAACTAATGAAAAACTGTTTTTT.

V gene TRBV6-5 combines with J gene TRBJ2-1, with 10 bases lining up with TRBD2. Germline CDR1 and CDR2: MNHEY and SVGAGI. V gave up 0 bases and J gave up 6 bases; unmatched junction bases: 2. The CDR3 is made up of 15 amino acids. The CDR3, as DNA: TGTGCCAGCAGTTACTCTAGCGGGGGGCGCAATGAGCAGTTCTTC. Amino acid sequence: CASSYSSGGRNEQFF.

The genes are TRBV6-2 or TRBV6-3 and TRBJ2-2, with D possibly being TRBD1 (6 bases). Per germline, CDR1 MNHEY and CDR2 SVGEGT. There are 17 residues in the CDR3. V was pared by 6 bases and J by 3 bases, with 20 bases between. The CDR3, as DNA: TGTGCCAGCAGCTCTCCACAGGGCCGTGGGGACACCGGGGAGCTGTTTTTT. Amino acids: CASSSPQGRGDTGELFF.

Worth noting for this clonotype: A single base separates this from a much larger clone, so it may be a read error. This CDR3 is CASIPSPWQSYSNQPQHF. The CDR3 DNA reads as TGTGCCAGCATCCCATCCCCTTGGCAGTCATATAGCAATCAGCCCCAGCATTTT. The rearrangement links TRBV28 to TRBJ1-5; no reliable D call. The CDR3 extends over 18 amino acids. V gave up 7 bases and J gave up 0 bases, with 22 bases separating them. CDR1 and CDR2 (germline): MDHEN, SYDVKM.